These 5 T cell receptor beta chains came from one sample sequenced in a study of blood T cell repertoires in COVID-19. The table came from immunoSEQ multiplex PCR; TCRdb's copy has only in-frame clones and leaves some out. The sample lists 150,000 to 200,000 clones, around 82% occurring once. Sequencing input: peripheral blood. These receptors all stem from an older woman who had recovered from COVID-19.

This clone appeared a few times. The rearrangement uses TRBV5-6 and TRBJ2-1; D gene uncertain. CDR3 length: 15 residues. The germline V gene encodes CDR1 SGHDT and CDR2 YYEEEE. The V and J ends lost 4 bases and 2 bases respectively, with 13 bases between them. CDR3 bases: TGTGCCAGCAGCCTGTGGCTCCAAACCTACAATGAGCAGTTCTTC. Its translation: CASSLWLQTYNEQFF.

The J gene is TRBJ1-4, the V gene TRBV7-9; D may be TRBD1 (6 bases). Per germline, CDR1 SEHNR and CDR2 FQNEAQ (reference sequence). The V end lost 5 bases, the J end lost 8 bases, and 18 bases lay between the germline ends. The CDR3 extends over 15 amino acids. CDR3 DNA: TGTGCCAGCAGCGAAGTGGTACAGGGTTGGGAAAAACTGTTTTTT. This gives the protein CASSEVVQGWEKLFF.

The rearrangement links TRBV5-4 to TRBJ2-5; 7 bases match TRBD1. Germline CDR1 is SGHNT and CDR2 is YYREEE (reference sequence). V dropped 4 bases and J dropped 2; count of bases not matched to a gene: 5. The CDR3 is 14 amino acids. The CDR3, as DNA: TGTGCCAGCAGCCCTAAGGGACAGCAAGAGACCCAGTACTTC. Translation: CASSPKGQQETQYF.

The gene calls are TRBV4-1 and TRBJ1-4, with D perhaps matching TRBD1 (5 bases). Trimming cost V 1 base and J 3 bases, with 15 bases left between them. Germline CDR1 and CDR2: MGHRA and YSYEKL. The CDR3 consists of 17 residues. CDR3 DNA sequence: TGCGCCAGCAGCCAAGTTGGGCAGGGAGGTGCTAATGAAAAACTGTTTTTT. Amino acids: CASSQVGQGGANEKLFF.

V usage is TRBV20-1 and J usage is TRBJ2-3, with D perhaps matching TRBD2 (5 bases). Trimming cost V 3 bases and J 2 bases, with 12 bases left between them. This CDR3 spans 14 amino acids. Germline values: CDR1 DFQATT, CDR2 SNEGSKA (reference sequence). CDR3 loop: CSASLARYTDTQYF. The CDR3 nucleotides are TGCAGTGCTAGTTTAGCGAGATACACAGATACGCAGTATTTT.